Listed below are T cell receptor beta chains from one sample, sequenced in a study of shared clonotypes between healthy human individuals. Assay: immunoSEQ multiplex PCR; the TCRdb copy retains only in-frame clones and omits some. Of over 850,000 clones in the sample, 78% were seen once. Sequenced input: memory CD4+ T cells from PBMCs. These receptors were collected from a man between 18 and 29 years old in good health. Some clones in this sample may be carry-over from other donors' samples. Both conserved end residues are part of each CDR3. D genes are given only for firm matches. The size field is filled for only some rows; it gives once, few, many or a size class.

D gene,J gene,clone size,V gene,CDR3 protein,CDR3 DNA
-,TRBJ1-4,-,TRBV6-1,CATTGPGELFF,TGTGCCACTACAGGTCCGGGGGAACTGTTTTTT
-,TRBJ2-5,-,TRBV4-1,CASSQGIGGAWVETQYF,TGCGCCAGCAGCCAAGGCATTGGGGGCGCTTGGGTGGAGACCCAGTACTTC
-,TRBJ2-3,-,TRBV27,CASSPGDLTDTQYF,TGTGCCAGCAGTCCAGGGGATCTCACAGATACGCAGTATTTT
-,TRBJ1-1,-,TRBV7-9,CASTVLKNTEAFF,TGTGCCAGCACCGTACTCAAGAACACTGAAGCTTTCTTT
-,TRBJ2-5,once,TRBV5-1,CASSIGTSEETQYF,TGCGCCAGCAGCATTGGGACATCGGAAGAGACCCAGTACTTC
TRBD2,TRBJ2-7,-,TRBV7-2,CASSPLAGASYEQYF,TGTGCCAGCAGCCCCTTAGCGGGGGCCTCCTACGAGCAGTACTTC
TRBD1,TRBJ1-5,-,TRBV28,CASSHTGDSNQPQHF,TGTGCCAGCAGCCATACAGGGGACAGCAATCAGCCCCAGCATTTT
-,TRBJ2-5,-,TRBV6-1,CASLERAGWSPYF,TGTGCCAGCCTTGAAAGGGCAGGTTGGTCTCCGTACTTC
-,TRBJ2-2,-,TRBV9,CASSGGLTRTGELFF,TGTGCCAGCAGCGGGGGGTTAACCAGAACCGGGGAGCTGTTTTTT
-,TRBJ1-4,-,TRBV2,CASTGATNEKLFF,TGTGCCAGCACGGGGGCAACTAATGAAAAACTGTTTTTT
-,TRBJ2-3,-,TRBV21-1,CASSKLRTGIGTDTQYF,TGTGCCAGCAGCAAGCTCAGGACAGGGATCGGAACAGATACGCAGTATTTT
-,TRBJ1-1,-,TRBV7-9,CASSSTGLTEAFF,TGTGCCAGCAGCTCGACAGGCCTCACTGAAGCTTTCTTT
TRBD1,TRBJ1-5,-,TRBV6-5,CASSYGQGNQPQHF,TGTGCCAGCAGTTACGGACAGGGCAATCAGCCCCAGCATTTT
-,TRBJ2-2,-,TRBV6-1,CASSEVFGRGRRIEDTGELFF,TGTGCCAGCAGTGAAGTTTTTGGGCGTGGGCGTAGGATAGAGGACACCGGGGAGCTGTTTTTT
-,TRBJ2-5,-,TRBV11-2,CASSFYGQPIQETQYF,TGTGCCAGCAGCTTCTATGGTCAGCCTATTCAAGAGACCCAGTACTTC
-,TRBJ2-1,-,TRBV30,CAWSGDLKGDNEQFF,TGTGCCTGGAGCGGCGACCTGAAGGGCGACAATGAGCAGTTCTTC
TRBD2,TRBJ2-7,-,TRBV11-2,CASRPLRGGTSPYEQYF,TGTGCCAGCAGACCCCTACGGGGGGGGACTAGCCCCTACGAGCAGTACTTC
-,TRBJ2-7,-,TRBV5-1,CASSLSDSLFEQYF,TGCGCCAGCAGCTTGAGTGACAGTCTATTCGAGCAGTACTTC
-,TRBJ2-1,few,TRBV5-6,CASSPNRGGSDNEQFF,TGTGCCAGCAGCCCCAACAGGGGGGGTAGCGACAATGAGCAGTTCTTC
TRBD1,TRBJ1-4,-,TRBV10-3,CAISDPGTATNEKLFF,TGTGCCATCAGTGATCCAGGGACAGCGACTAATGAAAAACTGTTTTTT
TRBD1,TRBJ1-2,-,TRBV19,CASRRQGSPSYGYTF,TGTGCCAGTAGAAGACAGGGGAGCCCTTCCTATGGCTACACCTTC
-,TRBJ1-1,-,TRBV28,CASSPGGGRTEAFF,TGTGCCAGCAGTCCTGGGGGGGGTCGCACTGAAGCTTTCTTT
-,TRBJ1-1,-,TRBV28,CASNPTRGLGWTEAFF,TGTGCCAGCAATCCTACTCGAGGGTTAGGATGGACTGAAGCTTTCTTT